The source of this TCR beta chain is a study of cytomegalovirus exposure and HLA in healthy donors. Study-wide findings and caveats: Roughly even sequencing depth across donors was the assumption behind the presence/absence analyses.

V shed 7 bases and J shed 3 bases, with 10 bases lying between them. The CDR3 contains 11 residues. CDR1 DFQATT and CDR2 SNEGSKA come from the germline V gene (reference sequence). Both 60 Vbeta primers and 13 Jbeta primers went into the PCR. Produced via immunoSEQ multiplex PCR; TCRdb's table is partial and in-frame only. The table shows approximately 80,000 clones, with less than 85% occurring only once. In regard to this clone: Its specificity is unknown.

This chain joins TRBV20-1 and TRBJ2-7; D is unresolved. This clonotype was obtained from a man aged 55 to 69 in good health and CMV-seronegative. Sequencing input: PBMCs. The CDR3 loop reads CSVSGNYEQYF. In nucleotides, the CDR3 is TGCAGTGTGAGTGGTAACTACGAGCAGTACTTC.